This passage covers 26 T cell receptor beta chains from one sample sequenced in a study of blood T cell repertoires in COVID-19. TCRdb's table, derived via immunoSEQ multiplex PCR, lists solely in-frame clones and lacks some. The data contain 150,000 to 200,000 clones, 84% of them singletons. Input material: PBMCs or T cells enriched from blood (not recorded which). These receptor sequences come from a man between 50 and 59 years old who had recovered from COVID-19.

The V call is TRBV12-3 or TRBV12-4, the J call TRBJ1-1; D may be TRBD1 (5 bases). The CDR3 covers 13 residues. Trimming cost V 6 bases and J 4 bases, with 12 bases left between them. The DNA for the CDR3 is TGTGCCAGCAGGAAACAGGTATCCACTGAAGCTTTCTTT. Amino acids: CASRKQVSTEAFF.

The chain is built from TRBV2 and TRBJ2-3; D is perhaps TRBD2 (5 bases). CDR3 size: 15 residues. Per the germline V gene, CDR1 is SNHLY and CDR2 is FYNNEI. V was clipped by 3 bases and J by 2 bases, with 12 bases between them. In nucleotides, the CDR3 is TGTGCCAGCAGTGACGGTGGCGGACTCACAGATACGCAGTATTTT. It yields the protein CASSDGGGLTDTQYF.

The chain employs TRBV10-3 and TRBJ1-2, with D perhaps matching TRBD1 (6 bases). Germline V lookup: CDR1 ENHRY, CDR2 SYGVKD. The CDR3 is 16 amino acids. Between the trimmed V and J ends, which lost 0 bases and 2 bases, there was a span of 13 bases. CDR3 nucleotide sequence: TGTGCCATCAGTGAGTCCGGGGGGCGCGGCAACTATGGCTACACCTTC. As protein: CAISESGGRGNYGYTF.

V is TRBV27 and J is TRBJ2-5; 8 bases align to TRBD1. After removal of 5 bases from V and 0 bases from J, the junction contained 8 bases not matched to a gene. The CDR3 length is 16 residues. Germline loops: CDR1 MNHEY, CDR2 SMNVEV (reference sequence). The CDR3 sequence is CASSPRTGWYQETQYF. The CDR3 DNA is TGTGCCAGCAGTCCTCGGACAGGGTGGTACCAAGAGACCCAGTACTTC.

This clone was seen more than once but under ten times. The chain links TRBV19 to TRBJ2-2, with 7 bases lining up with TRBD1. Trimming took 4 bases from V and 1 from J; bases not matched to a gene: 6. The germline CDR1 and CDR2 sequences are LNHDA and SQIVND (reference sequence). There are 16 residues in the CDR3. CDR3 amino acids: CASSTQGPRNTGELFF. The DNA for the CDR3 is TGTGCCAGTAGTACACAGGGGCCGAGGAACACCGGGGAGCTGTTTTTT.

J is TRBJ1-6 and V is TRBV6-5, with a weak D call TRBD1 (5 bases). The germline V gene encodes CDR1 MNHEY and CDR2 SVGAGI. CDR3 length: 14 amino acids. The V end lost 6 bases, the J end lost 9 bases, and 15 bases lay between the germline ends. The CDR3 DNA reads TGTGCCAGCAGACTGGGGACGGGAGTTTCACCCCTCCACTTT. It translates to CASRLGTGVSPLHF.

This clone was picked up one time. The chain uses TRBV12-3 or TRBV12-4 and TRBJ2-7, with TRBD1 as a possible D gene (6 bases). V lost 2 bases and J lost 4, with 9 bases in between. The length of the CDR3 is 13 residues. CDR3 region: CASSLQGRYEQYF. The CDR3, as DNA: TGTGCCAGCAGTTTACAGGGGCGATACGAGCAGTACTTC.

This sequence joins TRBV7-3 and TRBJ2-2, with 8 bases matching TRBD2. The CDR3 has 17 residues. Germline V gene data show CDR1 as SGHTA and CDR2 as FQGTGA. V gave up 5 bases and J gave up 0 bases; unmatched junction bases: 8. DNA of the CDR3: TGTGCCAGCAGCCCAACCAGCGGGGGCGCGAACACCGGGGAGCTGTTTTTT. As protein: CASSPTSGGANTGELFF.

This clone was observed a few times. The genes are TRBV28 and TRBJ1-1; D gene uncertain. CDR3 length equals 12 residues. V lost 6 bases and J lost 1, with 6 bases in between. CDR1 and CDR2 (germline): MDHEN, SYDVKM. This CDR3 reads CASRTTNTEAFF. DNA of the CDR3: TGTGCCAGCAGAACAACGAACACTGAAGCTTTCTTT.

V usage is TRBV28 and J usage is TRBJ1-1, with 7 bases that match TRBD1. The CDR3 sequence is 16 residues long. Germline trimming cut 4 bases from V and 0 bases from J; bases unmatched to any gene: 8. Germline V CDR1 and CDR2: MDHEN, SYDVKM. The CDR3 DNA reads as TGTGCCAGCAGTTCATCCTTCACAGGGGTGAACACTGAAGCTTTCTTT. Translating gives CASSSSFTGVNTEAFF.

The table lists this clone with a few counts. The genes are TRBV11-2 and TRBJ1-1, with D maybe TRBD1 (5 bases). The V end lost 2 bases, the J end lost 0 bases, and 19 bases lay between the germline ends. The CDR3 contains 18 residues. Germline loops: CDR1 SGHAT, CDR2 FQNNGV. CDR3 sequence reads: CASSLLAAVGGMNTEAFF. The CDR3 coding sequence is TGTGCCAGCAGCTTATTGGCCGCAGTGGGGGGAATGAACACTGAAGCTTTCTTT.

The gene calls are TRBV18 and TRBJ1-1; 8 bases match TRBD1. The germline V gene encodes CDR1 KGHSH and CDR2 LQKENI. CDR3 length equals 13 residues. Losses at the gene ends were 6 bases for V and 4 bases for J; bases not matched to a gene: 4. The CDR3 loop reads CASSQGAGTEAFF. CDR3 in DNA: TGTGCCAGCTCCCAGGGGGCAGGCACTGAAGCTTTCTTT.

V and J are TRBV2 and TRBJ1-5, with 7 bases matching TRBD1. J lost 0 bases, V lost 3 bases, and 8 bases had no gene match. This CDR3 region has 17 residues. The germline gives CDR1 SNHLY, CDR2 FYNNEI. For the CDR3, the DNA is TGTGCCAGCAGTGATGGGACAGTGGGATATAGCAATCAGCCCCAGCATTTT. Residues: CASSDGTVGYSNQPQHF.

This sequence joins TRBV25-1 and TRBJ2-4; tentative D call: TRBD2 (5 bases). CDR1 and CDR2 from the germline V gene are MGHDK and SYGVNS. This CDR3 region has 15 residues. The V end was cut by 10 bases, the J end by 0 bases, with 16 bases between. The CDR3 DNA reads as TGTGCCACCAGCGGCAGGCTTCTAGCCAAAAACATTCAGTACTTC. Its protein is CATSGRLLAKNIQYF. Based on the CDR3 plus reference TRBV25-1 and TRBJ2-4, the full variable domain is EADIYQTPRYLVIGTGKKITLECSQTMGHDKMYWYQQDPGMELHLIHYSYGVNSTEKGDLSSESTVSRIRTEHFPLTLESARPSHTSQYLCATSGRLLAKNIQYFGAGTRLSVL.

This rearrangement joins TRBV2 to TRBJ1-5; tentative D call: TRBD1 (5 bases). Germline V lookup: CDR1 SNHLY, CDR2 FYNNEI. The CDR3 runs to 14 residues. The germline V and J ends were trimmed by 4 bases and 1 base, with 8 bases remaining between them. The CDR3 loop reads CASSVEGSNQPQHF. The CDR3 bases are TGTGCCAGCAGTGTGGAGGGGAGCAATCAGCCCCAGCATTTT. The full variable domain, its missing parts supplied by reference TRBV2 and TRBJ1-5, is EPEVTQTPSHQVTQMGQEVILRCVPISNHLYFYWYRQILGQKVEFLVSFYNNEISEKSEIFDDQFSVERPDGSNFTLKIRSTKLEDSAMYFCASSVEGSNQPQHFGDGTRLSIL.

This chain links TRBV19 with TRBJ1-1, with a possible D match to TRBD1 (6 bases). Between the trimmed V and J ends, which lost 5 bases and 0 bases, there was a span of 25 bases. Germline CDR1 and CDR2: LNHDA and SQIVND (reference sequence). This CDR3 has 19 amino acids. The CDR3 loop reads CASSVPPRTATQMNTEAFF. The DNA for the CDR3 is TGTGCCAGTAGTGTCCCCCCGCGGACAGCAACCCAAATGAACACTGAAGCTTTCTTT. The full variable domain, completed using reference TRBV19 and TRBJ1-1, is DGGITQSPKYLFRKEGQNVTLSCEQNLNHDAMYWYRQDPGQGLRLIYYSQIVNDFQKGDIAEGYSVSREKKESFPLTVTSAQKNPTAFYLCASSVPPRTATQMNTEAFFGQGTRLTVV.

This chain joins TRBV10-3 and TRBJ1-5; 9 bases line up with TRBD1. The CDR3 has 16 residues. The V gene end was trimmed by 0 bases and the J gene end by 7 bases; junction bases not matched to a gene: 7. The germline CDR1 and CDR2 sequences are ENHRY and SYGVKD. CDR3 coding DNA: TGTGCCATCAGTGAGTCAGGACAGGGGAACGGGCAGCCCCAGCATTTT. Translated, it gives CAISESGQGNGQPQHF.

The CDR3 nucleotides read TGTGCCAGCAGCTTCGCGAACACCGGGGAGCTGTTTTTT. It is translated as CASSFANTGELFF. This sequence joins TRBV11-3 and TRBJ2-2; no definite D call. The germline V gene encodes CDR1 SGHNT and CDR2 YENEEA. The CDR3 covers 13 residues. Trimming stripped 3 bases from V and 0 bases from J, with 2 bases between.

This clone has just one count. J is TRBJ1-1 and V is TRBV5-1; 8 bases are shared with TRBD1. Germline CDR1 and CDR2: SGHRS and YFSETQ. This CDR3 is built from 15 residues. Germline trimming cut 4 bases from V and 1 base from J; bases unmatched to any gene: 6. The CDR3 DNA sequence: TGCGCCAGCAGCCCCTCCAGGGGGCCGAACACTGAAGCTTTCTTT. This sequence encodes CASSPSRGPNTEAFF.

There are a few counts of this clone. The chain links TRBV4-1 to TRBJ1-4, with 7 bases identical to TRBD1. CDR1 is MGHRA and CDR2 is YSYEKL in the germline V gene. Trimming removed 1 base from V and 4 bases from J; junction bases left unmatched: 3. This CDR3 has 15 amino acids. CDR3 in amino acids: CASSQVGTVNEKLFF. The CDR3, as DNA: TGCGCCAGCAGCCAAGTGGGGACAGTTAATGAAAAACTGTTTTTT.

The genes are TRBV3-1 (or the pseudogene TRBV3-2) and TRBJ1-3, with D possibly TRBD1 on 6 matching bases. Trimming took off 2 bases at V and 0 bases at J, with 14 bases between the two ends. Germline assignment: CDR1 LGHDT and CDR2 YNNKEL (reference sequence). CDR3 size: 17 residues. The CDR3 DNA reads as TGTGCCAGCAGCCAACCCGGGACACGGGCCTCTGGAAACACCATATATTTT. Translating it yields CASSQPGTRASGNTIYF.

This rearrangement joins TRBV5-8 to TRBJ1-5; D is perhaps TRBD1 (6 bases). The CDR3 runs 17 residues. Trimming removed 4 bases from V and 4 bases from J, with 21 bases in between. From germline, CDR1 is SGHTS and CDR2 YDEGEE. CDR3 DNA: TGTGCCAGCAGCCCTAAACGGGGGGCGCCGAGGAATCAGCCCCAGCATTTT. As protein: CASSPKRGAPRNQPQHF.

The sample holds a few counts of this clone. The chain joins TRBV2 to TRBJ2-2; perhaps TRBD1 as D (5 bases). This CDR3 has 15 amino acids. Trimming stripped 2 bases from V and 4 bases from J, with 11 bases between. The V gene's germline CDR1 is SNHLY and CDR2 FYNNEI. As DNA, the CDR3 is TGTGCCAGCAGTGAAAGACAGCTATCCACCGGGGAGCTGTTTTTT. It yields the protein CASSERQLSTGELFF.

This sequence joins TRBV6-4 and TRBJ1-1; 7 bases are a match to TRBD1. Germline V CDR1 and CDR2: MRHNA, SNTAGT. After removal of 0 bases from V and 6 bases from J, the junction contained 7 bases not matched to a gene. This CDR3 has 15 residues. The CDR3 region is CASSDSAGGSAEAFF. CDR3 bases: TGTGCCAGCAGTGACTCGGCAGGGGGTAGCGCTGAAGCTTTCTTT.

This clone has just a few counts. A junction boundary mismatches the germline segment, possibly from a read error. For the CDR3, the DNA is TGTGCCACCCTACAGGGGAGAGCGGAATCAGCCCCAGCATTT. Encoded protein: CATLQGRAESAPAF. This chain links TRBV9 with TRBJ1-5, with 7 bases fitting TRBD1. The CDR3 is 14 amino acids. In germline, CDR1 is SGDLS, CDR2 YYNGEE.

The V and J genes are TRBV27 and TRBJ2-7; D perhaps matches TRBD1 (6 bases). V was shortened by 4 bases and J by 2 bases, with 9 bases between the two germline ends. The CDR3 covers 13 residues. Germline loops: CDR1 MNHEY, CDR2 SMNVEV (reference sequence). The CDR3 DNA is TGTGCCAGCAGTTCCTGGGGGCCCTACGAGCAGTACTTC. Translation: CASSSWGPYEQYF.